These T cell receptor beta chains were read from a single sample in a study of blood T cell repertoires in COVID-19. This table comes from immunoSEQ multiplex PCR, and its TCRdb copy is limited to in-frame clones, with some not included. The sample holds about 260,000 clones, approximately 87% seen once. Sequences were obtained from peripheral blood. The receptors were sampled from a man between 60 and 75 years old who had recovered from COVID-19. Both conserved end residues are part of each CDR3. Each record gives: clone size, V gene, J gene, CDR3 protein. Some rows have no size entry. The others give once, few or many, or a class for an expanded clone.

>-|TRBV30|TRBJ1-5
CAWSRQGNQPQHF
>-|TRBV11-2|TRBJ1-2
CASSLVTSDGYTF
>-|TRBV6-5|TRBJ2-3
CASSSGSGSLTDTQYF
>once|TRBV2|TRBJ2-5
CASSEAFAGELETQYF
>-|TRBV24-1|TRBJ2-5
CAATGREGRTQYF
>-|TRBV7-9|TRBJ2-2
CASSEWGQGALGTGELFF
>-|TRBV5-1|TRBJ1-4
CASSPFAGGAGKLFF
>-|TRBV11-3|TRBJ2-7
CASSPLGQSYEQYF
>-|TRBV7-8|TRBJ1-5
CASSFSRGNQPQHF
>-|TRBV30|TRBJ2-7
CAWSPGHRGVSYEQYF
>-|TRBV6-5|TRBJ2-2
CASKIGSGTGELFF
>-|TRBV5-1|TRBJ2-1
CASMEAGGRSEQFF
>-|TRBV5-1|TRBJ1-5
CASSYRPGQPDQPQHF
>-|TRBV5-1|TRBJ2-1
CASSSSGTTYNEQFF
>-|TRBV28|TRBJ2-3
CASSQGLAADTQYF
>-|TRBV19|TRBJ1-1
CASRRSGGITEAFF
>-|TRBV5-4|TRBJ2-5
CASSFSGSLETQYF
>few|TRBV19|TRBJ1-1
CASSFPGGRTEAFF